This T cell receptor beta chain was observed in a study of blood T cell repertoires in COVID-19. Study details: PBMCs, B-cell-depleted T cells, or T cells were the source of the cDNA or gDNA that made up the material.

The V and J ends lost 4 bases and 5 bases respectively, with 13 bases between them. Germline V gives CDR1 SGHRS, CDR2 YFSETQ. This CDR3 has 13 residues. In the authors' workflow: Nucleated cell counts were estimated from reference gene primer amplification. Libraries were prepared by immunoSEQ multiplex PCR; TCRdb keeps only in-frame clonotypes and omits some of them. V and J calls and clone size follow that table, whereas D and trimming were derived from the DNA. The repertoire holds 150,000 to 200,000 clones, with under 85% as singletons. This clone was counted only a few times. The chain is built from TRBV5-1 and TRBJ2-7, with D possibly TRBD1 on 5 matching bases. The sequencing sample was made of peripheral blood. The sequence was obtained from a man in his 70s with acute or convalescent COVID-19. The CDR3 nucleotides are TGCGCCAGCAGCGTGCAGGGTCCCCACGAGCAGTACTTC. This translates into CASSVQGPHEQYF.